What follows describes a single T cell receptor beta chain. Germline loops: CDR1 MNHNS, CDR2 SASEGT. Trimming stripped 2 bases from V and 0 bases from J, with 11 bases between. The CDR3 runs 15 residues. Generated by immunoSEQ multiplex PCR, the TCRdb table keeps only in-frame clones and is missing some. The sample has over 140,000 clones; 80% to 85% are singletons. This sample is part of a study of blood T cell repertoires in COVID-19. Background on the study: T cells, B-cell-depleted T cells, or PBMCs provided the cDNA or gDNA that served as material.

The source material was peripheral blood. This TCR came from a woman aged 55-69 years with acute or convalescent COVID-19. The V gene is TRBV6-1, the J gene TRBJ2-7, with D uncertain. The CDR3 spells CASSESHPSSYEQYF. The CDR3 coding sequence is TGTGCCAGCAGTGAATCCCACCCGAGCTCCTACGAGCAGTACTTC.